This TCR beta chain was captured by sequencing in a study of graft-versus-host responses after intestinal transplantation. This clone showed up just once. CDR3 length equals 14 residues. With V trimmed by 3 bases and J by 4 bases, 4 bases remained unmatched. Per the germline V gene, CDR1 is MDHEN and CDR2 is SYDVKM. Profiled with immunoSEQ multiplex PCR; TCRdb holds only in-frame clones, not every one. Of some 10,000 clones in the sample, 30% to 40% are singletons; the top ten hold roughly 5.2%. The chain uses TRBV28 and TRBJ1-2; 8 positions match TRBD1. The source is a human patient who was an organ donor for intestinal transplantation. The source material was alloreactive CD4+ T cells from a mixed lymphocyte reaction culture, sampled before transplantation. Documented subset: CFSE-low proliferating T cells sorted from roughly 6-day pre-transplant mixed lymphocyte reaction (GvH or HvG direction). The CDR3 protein is CASSLGDRFYGYTF. CDR3 sequence (DNA): TGTGCCAGCAGTTTGGGGGACAGGTTCTATGGCTACACCTTC.